The text below deals with one T cell receptor (beta chain). Its antigen is not known. The data were taken from a study of cytotoxic CD8 clonotypes in ibrutinib-treated CLL. Study-wide results and limits: Researchers report that baseline clonality outpaced age-matched healthy donors and tracked circulating CD8+ T-cell counts.

The assay was immunoSEQ multiplex PCR, and TCRdb's table has in-frame clones only and misses some. This table has about 160,000 clones, about 84% appearing once. Material: PBMCs, obtained after 24 months of ibrutinib treatment. The TCR originated in a human donor with chronic lymphocytic leukemia.

The CDR3 region is CASSPSGTAYGYTF. For the CDR3, the DNA is TGTGCCAGCAGCCCGTCCGGGACGGCCTATGGCTACACCTTC. J is TRBJ1-2 and V is TRBV9; possibly TRBD1 for D (5 bases). V was cut by 4 bases and J by 4 bases, with 14 bases left in between. Germline CDR1 reads SGDLS; CDR2 reads YYNGEE. The CDR3 is 14 residues long.